This TCR beta chain was captured by sequencing in a study of OX40 agonist ivuxolimab in advanced cancers. The germline V gene has CDR1 LGHNA and CDR2 YSLEER. The CDR3 runs to 14 residues. The germline V and J ends were trimmed by 0 bases and 3 bases, with 8 bases remaining between them. Sequenced by immunoSEQ multiplex PCR; TCRdb stores in-frame clones only, minus some. The table lists approximately 52,000 clones, about 83% of them singletons. The clonotype comes from an adult with an advanced solid tumor such as melanoma, head and neck, liver or kidney cancer. The sample consisted of CD4+ or CD8+ T cells sorted from blood, taken in a trial of the OX40 agonist ivuxolimab. The V call is TRBV4-3, the J call TRBJ1-1; no firm D call. The CDR3 reads CASSQDRADTEAFF. The CDR3 nucleotides read TGCGCCAGCAGCCAAGATCGAGCTGACACTGAAGCTTTCTTT.